Listed here are 15 T cell receptor beta chains from one sample, sequenced in a study of CD8+CD57+ T cells in acquired aplastic anemia. Profiles of TCR beta VDJ and CDR3 were generated from a genomic DNA template. From the reads, TCRdb called clonotypes with MiXCR, one entry per CDR3 protein. The sample yields around 230,000 distinct CDR3 sequences, 60% to 65% seen once. The sequenced material came from sorted CD4+, CD8+, or CD8+CD57+ T cells (not recorded which) from PBMCs. These receptor sequences come from a human donor in good health.

This clonotype was counted many times. The chain recombines TRBV24-1 with TRBJ1-1, with 8 bases aligning to TRBD1. The CDR3 runs to 13 residues. The J segment lost 5 bases and the V segment lost 7 bases, leaving 5 bases of the junction unmatched. The germline V gene has CDR1 KGHDR and CDR2 SFDVKD. The CDR3 spells CATSPGGLTEAFF. CDR3 DNA sequence: TGTGCCACCAGCCCAGGGGGCCTGACTGAAGCTTTCTTT.

The table lists this clonotype with a few counts. The gene calls are TRBV7-9 and TRBJ2-2, with D unclear. Germline CDR1 is SEHNR and CDR2 is FQNEAQ (reference sequence). V lost 5 bases and J 6 bases, leaving 7 bases between the germline ends. The length of the CDR3 is 12 residues. The CDR3 here is CASSGVSGELFF. The DNA for the CDR3 is TGTGCCAGCAGCGGGGTGTCCGGGGAGCTGTTTTTT.

This clonotype was seen repeatedly, ten times or more. This chain links TRBV27 with TRBJ2-7; D not resolved. V lost 5 bases and J 5 bases, leaving 16 bases between the germline ends. CDR3 length: 14 amino acids. Germline assignment: CDR1 MNHEY and CDR2 SMNVEV (reference sequence). The CDR3 DNA follows: TGTGCCAGCAGTCCATCGGTAGTCGGTCACGAGCAGTACTTC. This encodes CASSPSVVGHEQYF.

The chain links TRBV20-1 to TRBJ2-7, with 7 bases lining up with TRBD2. Germline loops: CDR1 DFQATT, CDR2 SNEGSKA (reference sequence). Unmatched junction bases numbered 8, after V lost 0 bases and J lost 3 bases. There are 15 residues in the CDR3. The CDR3 DNA sequence: TGCAGTGCTAGAGATCATACCAGCGGGAACTACGAGCAGTACTTC. Translated: CSARDHTSGNYEQYF.

This clonotype was counted ten times or more. The chain employs TRBV5-6 and TRBJ2-2; 7 nucleotides match TRBD1. The CDR3 extends over 16 amino acids. Trimming removed 1 base from V and 5 bases from J; junction bases left unmatched: 8. Per the germline V gene, CDR1 is SGHDT and CDR2 is YYEEEE. This CDR3 is CASSLLQGVRTGELFF. The CDR3 region has the DNA TGTGCCAGCAGCTTGTTGCAGGGGGTACGGACCGGGGAGCTGTTTTTT. Looking up the rest from reference TRBV5-6 and TRBJ2-2 gives the full variable domain: DAGVTQSPTHLIKTRGQQVTLRCSPKSGHDTVSWYQQALGQGPQFIFQYYEEEERQRGNFPDRFSGHQFPNYSSELNVNALLLGDSALYLCASSLLQGVRTGELFFGEGSRLTVL.

The chain couples TRBV5-5 to TRBJ2-7, with TRBD2 identical over 7 bases. CDR3 length: 12 amino acids. V gave up 4 bases and J gave up 11 bases; unmatched junction bases: 9. Looked up from germline, CDR1 is SGHKS and CDR2 is YYEKEE (reference sequence). The CDR3: CASSPGWGGEYF. The CDR3 nucleotides read TGTGCCAGCAGCCCCGGTTGGGGGGGGGAGTACTTC.

This clonotype appeared many times. The J gene is TRBJ2-7, the V gene TRBV30, with a weak D call TRBD2 (7 bases). Trimming left V 5 bases short and J 3 bases short, with 11 bases between. This CDR3 contains 12 residues. Germline assignment: CDR1 GTSNPN and CDR2 SVGIG (reference sequence). This CDR3 reads CAWGRGLYEQYF. The DNA for the CDR3 is TGTGCCTGGGGGCGGGGGCTCTACGAGCAGTACTTC.

Points on this clonotype: Germline is not matched at one junction end, which may reflect a read error. CDR3 amino acids: CATSDPERDERFF. Here the CDR3 DNA reads TGTGCCACCAGTGATCCCGAGAGGGATGAGCGGTTCTTC. The V gene is TRBV24-1, the J gene TRBJ2-1; weak D call: TRBD2 (5 bases). The CDR3 covers 13 residues. Germline V CDR1 and CDR2: KGHDR, SFDVKD.

This sequence joins TRBV19 and TRBJ1-2; 12 nucleotides agree with TRBD1. Germline CDR1 reads LNHDA; CDR2 reads SQIVND (reference sequence). The CDR3 covers 14 residues. V was clipped by 6 bases and J by 7 bases; unmatched bases: 6. The CDR3, as DNA: TGTGCCAGTAGAGGGACAGGGGGCGCTTTTGGCTACACCTTC. Translating gives CASRGTGGAFGYTF.

The rearrangement joins TRBV25-1 to TRBJ1-4; the D gene is possibly TRBD1 (6 bases). This CDR3 has 14 residues. CDR1 and CDR2 from the germline V gene are MGHDK and SYGVNS. Trimming took off 7 bases at V and 5 bases at J, with 14 bases between the two ends. Written as DNA, the CDR3 is TGTGCCAGCAAGGACAACGGACAGAATGAAAAACTGTTTTTT. It specifies CASKDNGQNEKLFF. Combining the CDR3 with reference TRBV25-1 and TRBJ1-4 gives the whole variable domain EADIYQTPRYLVIGTGKKITLECSQTMGHDKMYWYQQDPGMELHLIHYSYGVNSTEKGDLSSESTVSRIRTEHFPLTLESARPSHTSQYLCASKDNGQNEKLFFGSGTQLSVL.

The V gene is TRBV15, the J gene TRBJ1-4; maybe TRBD1 (5 bases). This CDR3 spans 15 amino acids. Trimming left V 5 bases short and J 5 bases short, with 15 bases between. CDR1 is LNHNV and CDR2 is YYDKDF in the germline V gene (reference sequence). CDR3 nucleotides: TGTGCCACCAGCGGGGGACTAGGTAACAATGAAAAACTGTTTTTT. The encoded protein is CATSGGLGNNEKLFF.

Comment on this clonotype: At one end, the junction sequence differs from germline, possibly due to a read error. In DNA form, the CDR3 reads TGTGCCAGAAGCTTAGGATTGAGGACAGATACGCAGTATTTT. Its translation is CARSLGLRTDTQYF. The V and J genes are TRBV7-6 and TRBJ2-3; D is unresolved. The germline V gene has CDR1 SGHVS and CDR2 FNYEAQ. The CDR3 covers 14 residues.

The CDR3, as DNA: TGTGCCAGCAGTTTTACTAGCGGGAGAGGTAGCGAGCAGTACTTC. It codes for CASSFTSGRGSEQYF. The chain has TRBV7-8 and TRBJ2-7; 11 nucleotides agree with TRBD2. V gave up 6 bases and J gave up 6 bases; unmatched junction bases: 10. This CDR3 is built from 15 residues. From germline, CDR1 is SGHVS and CDR2 FQNEAQ.

As for this clonotype: In this CDR3 the conserved last residue, phenylalanine or tryptophan, is missing, so a read error is likely. The CDR3 here is CASSFTDNEQFL. CDR3 in DNA: TGTGCCAGCAGTTTCACTGACAATGAGCAGTTCCTC. This sequence joins TRBV7-8 and TRBJ2-1; no clear D. Germline V gene sequence: CDR1 SGHVS, CDR2 FQNEAQ. This CDR3 has 12 amino acids. The V end lost 6 bases, the J end lost 5 bases, and 8 bases lay between the germline ends.

V and J are TRBV9 and TRBJ1-2; the D gene is possibly TRBD1 (5 bases). Germline lookup yields CDR1 SGDLS and CDR2 YYNGEE. Trimming took off 0 bases at V and 0 bases at J, with 12 bases between the two ends. The CDR3 is 16 amino acids. CDR3 region: CASSVETGTANYGYTF. CDR3 in DNA: TGTGCCAGCAGCGTAGAAACAGGTACAGCTAACTATGGCTACACCTTC.